The clone carrying this T cell receptor (beta chain) turned up a few times. Its antigen is unidentified. Using RNA template, CDR3s of TCR alpha and beta were amplified with iRepertoire arm-PCR. TCRdb used MiXCR to reprocess the multiplex PCR reads, holding one entry per CDR3 protein. The sample has a few hundred thousand distinct CDR3 sequences; roughly two fifths are singletons. Germline V CDR1 and CDR2: LNHDA, SQIVND (reference sequence). The CDR3 contains 15 residues. Trimming cost V 5 bases and J 3 bases; bases outside gene matches: 9. This sample is drawn from a study of glioma-infiltrating T cells. Across the whole study: WHO grade II oligodendrogliomas or astrocytomas, plus non-recurrent WHO grade IV glioblastomas, were sampled. Whole-study results and caveats: Only very few CDR3 sequences appeared in both tissue and blood.

The source of this sequence is a human donor with low-grade glioma or glioblastoma, undergoing nonglioma brain surgery, or in good health (not recorded which). This sequence joins TRBV19 and TRBJ2-5; 7 bases agree with TRBD2. The source material was glioma tissue, nonneoplastic brain tissue, or PBMCs (not recorded which). As DNA, the CDR3 is TGTGCCAGTAGTCCCGGACTAGTTAGAGAAGAGACCCAGTACTTC. Translation gives CASSPGLVREETQYF.